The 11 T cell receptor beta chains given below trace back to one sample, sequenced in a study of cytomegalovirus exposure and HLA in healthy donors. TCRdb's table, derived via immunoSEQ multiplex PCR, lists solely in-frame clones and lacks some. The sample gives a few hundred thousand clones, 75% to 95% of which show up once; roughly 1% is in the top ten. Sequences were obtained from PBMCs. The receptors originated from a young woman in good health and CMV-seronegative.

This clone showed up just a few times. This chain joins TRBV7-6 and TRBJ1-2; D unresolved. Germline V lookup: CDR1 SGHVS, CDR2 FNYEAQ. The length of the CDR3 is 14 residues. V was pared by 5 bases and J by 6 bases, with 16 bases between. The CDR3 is CASSEKPGVDGYTF. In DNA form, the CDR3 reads TGTGCCAGCAGCGAGAAACCGGGAGTAGATGGCTACACCTTC.

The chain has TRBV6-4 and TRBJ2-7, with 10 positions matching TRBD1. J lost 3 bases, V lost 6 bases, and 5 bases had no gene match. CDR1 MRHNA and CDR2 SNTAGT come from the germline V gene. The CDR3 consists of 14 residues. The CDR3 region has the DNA TGTGCCAGCAGGAGACAGGGGGCACTCTACGAGCAGTACTTC. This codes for CASRRQGALYEQYF.

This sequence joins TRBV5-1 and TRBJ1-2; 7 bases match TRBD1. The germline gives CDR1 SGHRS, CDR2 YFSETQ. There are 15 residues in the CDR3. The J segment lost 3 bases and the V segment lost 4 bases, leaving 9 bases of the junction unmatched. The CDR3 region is CASSATGARDYGYTF. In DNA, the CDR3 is TGCGCCAGCAGCGCCACAGGGGCCAGGGACTATGGCTACACCTTC.

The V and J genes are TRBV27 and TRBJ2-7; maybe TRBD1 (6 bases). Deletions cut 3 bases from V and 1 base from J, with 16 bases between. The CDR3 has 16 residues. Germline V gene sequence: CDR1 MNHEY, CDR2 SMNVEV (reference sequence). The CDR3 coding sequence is TGTGCCAGCAGTTTTTTGTACCCACAGGGTTCCTACGAGCAGTACTTC. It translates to CASSFLYPQGSYEQYF.

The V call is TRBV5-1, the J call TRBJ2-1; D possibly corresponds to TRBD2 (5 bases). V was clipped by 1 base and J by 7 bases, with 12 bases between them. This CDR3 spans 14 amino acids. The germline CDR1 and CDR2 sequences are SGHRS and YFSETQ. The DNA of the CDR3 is TGCGCCAGCAGCTTGCCTAGCAACCCTAATGAGCAGTTCTTC. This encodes CASSLPSNPNEQFF.

This CDR3 reads CASRATGEYEQFF. The CDR3 DNA reads TGTGCCAGCAGAGCGACAGGAGAATATGAGCAGTTCTTC. V is TRBV28 and J is TRBJ2-1; a possible D gene is TRBD1 (6 bases). The V gene lost 6 bases and the J gene lost 8 bases, with 14 bases spanning the gap. The germline CDR1 and CDR2 sequences are MDHEN and SYDVKM. There are 13 residues in the CDR3.

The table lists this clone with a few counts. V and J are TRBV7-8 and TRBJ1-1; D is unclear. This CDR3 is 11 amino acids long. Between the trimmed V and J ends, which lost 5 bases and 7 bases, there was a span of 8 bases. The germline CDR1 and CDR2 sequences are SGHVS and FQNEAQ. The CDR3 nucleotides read TGTGCCAGCAGCGAGGAGAATGAAGCTTTCTTT. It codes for CASSEENEAFF.

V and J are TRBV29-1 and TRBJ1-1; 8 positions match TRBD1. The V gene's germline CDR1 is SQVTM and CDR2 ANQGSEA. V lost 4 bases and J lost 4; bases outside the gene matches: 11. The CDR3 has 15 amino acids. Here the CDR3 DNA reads TGCAGCGTTGTGTACAGGGGGTTAGGGGGCACTGAAGCTTTCTTT. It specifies CSVVYRGLGGTEAFF.

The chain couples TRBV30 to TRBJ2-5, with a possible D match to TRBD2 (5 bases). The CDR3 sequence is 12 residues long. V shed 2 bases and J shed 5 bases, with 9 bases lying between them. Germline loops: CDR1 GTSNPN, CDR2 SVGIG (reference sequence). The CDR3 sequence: CAWSPPGETQYF. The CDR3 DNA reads TGTGCCTGGAGTCCTCCGGGGGAGACCCAGTACTTC.

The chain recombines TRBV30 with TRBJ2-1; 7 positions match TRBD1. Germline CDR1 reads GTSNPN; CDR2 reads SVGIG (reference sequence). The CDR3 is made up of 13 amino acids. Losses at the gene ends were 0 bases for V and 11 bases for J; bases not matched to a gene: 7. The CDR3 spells CAWSVISGQKQFF. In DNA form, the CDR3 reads TGTGCCTGGAGTGTTATTTCGGGACAGAAGCAGTTCTTC.

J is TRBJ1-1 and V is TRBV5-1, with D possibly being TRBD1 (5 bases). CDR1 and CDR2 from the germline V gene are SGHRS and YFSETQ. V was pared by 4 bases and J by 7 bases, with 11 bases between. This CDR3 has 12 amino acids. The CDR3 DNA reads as TGCGCCAGCAGCGCTGACAGCAATGAAGCTTTCTTT. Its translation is CASSADSNEAFF.